This T cell receptor beta chain was documented in a study of immune cell composition in non-small cell lung cancer. General study findings and limits: No significant correlation existed between pack-years smoked and tumour clonality. Clones >0.5% enriched in tumour were rarer in adenocarcinoma (around 35%) than squamous (roughly 75%).

Some clones are missing from TCRdb's copy, which holds only in-frame ones; the method was immunoSEQ multiplex PCR. Of around 1,600 clones in the sample, approximately 78% were seen once. Genomic DNA came from frozen unsorted single-cell suspensions. Comments on this clone: The antigen remains undetermined.

CDR1 LGHNA and CDR2 YSLEER come from the germline V gene. The CDR3 has 13 residues. V was cut by 4 bases and J by 4 bases, with 10 bases left in between. Sample: lung tumor tissue. V is TRBV4-3 and J is TRBJ1-1; possibly TRBD1 for D (5 bases). The receptor comes from a human donor with non-small cell lung cancer. CDR3 DNA sequence: TGCGCCAGCAGCCGGTCGCAGGGCACTGAAGCTTTCTTT. Encoded protein: CASSRSQGTEAFF.